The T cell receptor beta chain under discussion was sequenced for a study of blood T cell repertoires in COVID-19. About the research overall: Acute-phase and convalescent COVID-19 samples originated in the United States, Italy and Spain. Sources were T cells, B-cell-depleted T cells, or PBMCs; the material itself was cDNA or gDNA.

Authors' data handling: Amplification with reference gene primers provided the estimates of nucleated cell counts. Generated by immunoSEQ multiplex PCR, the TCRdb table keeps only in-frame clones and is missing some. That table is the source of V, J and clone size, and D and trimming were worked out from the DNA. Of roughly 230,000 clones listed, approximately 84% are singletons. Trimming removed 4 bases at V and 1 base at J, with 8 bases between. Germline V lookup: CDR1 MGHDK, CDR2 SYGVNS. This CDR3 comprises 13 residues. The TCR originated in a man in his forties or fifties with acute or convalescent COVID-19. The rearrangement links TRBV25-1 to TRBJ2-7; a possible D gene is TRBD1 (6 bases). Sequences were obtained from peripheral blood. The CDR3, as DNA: TGTGCCAGCAGTGGAGGGGGATCCTACGAGCAGTACTTC. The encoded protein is CASSGGGSYEQYF.